The 25 T cell receptor beta chains below come from one sample, sequenced in a study of human T cells and chemical hapten exposure. TCRdb fed the RACE reads into MiXCR, producing one record per CDR3 protein. Here the sample spans around 110,000 distinct CDR3 sequences, roughly an eighth being singletons. The sample's time point: patch test 1, 2 weeks after DPC sensitization. The treatment denotes: therapeutic diphenylcyclopropenone sensitization with weekly scalp DPC. This specimen was whole blood, taken in connection with sensitization to the hapten diphenylcyclopropenone (DPC). The receptors shown here come from a woman between 45 and 60 years old with alopecia areata. Some clones in this sample may be carry-over from other donors' samples.

This clonotype has a handful of counts. The rearrangement uses TRBV9 and TRBJ1-1; possibly TRBD1 for D (5 bases). CDR3 size: 14 residues. Trimming took off 4 bases at V and 5 bases at J, with 15 bases between the two ends. The V gene's germline CDR1 is SGDLS and CDR2 YYNGEE. The CDR3 loop reads CASSPPRGGTEAFF. In DNA form, the CDR3 reads TGTGCCAGCAGCCCCCCGCGGGGGGGGACTGAAGCTTTCTTT.

Comments on this clonotype: Germline is not matched at one junction end, which may reflect a read error. The chain's CDR3 is CVSCSENRGHNSPLHF. The CDR3 DNA reads TGTGTCAGCTGTTCCGAAAACAGGGGACATAATTCACCCCTCCACTTT. The chain uses TRBV6-6 and TRBJ1-6; 7 bases align to TRBD1. Germline V gene data show CDR1 as MNHNY and CDR2 as SVGAGI (reference sequence). The CDR3 contains 16 residues.

This clonotype was seen more than once but under ten times. J is TRBJ2-6 and V is TRBV2; D unclear. Between the trimmed V and J ends, which lost 8 bases and 4 bases, there was a span of 9 bases. CDR3 length equals 13 residues. Germline CDR1 SNHLY, CDR2 FYNNEI. CDR3 region: CASASTGANVLTF. In nucleotides, the CDR3 is TGTGCCAGCGCGAGTACAGGGGCCAACGTCCTGACTTTC.

This clonotype came up a few times. It may be a read error: a sequence one base away is much more abundant. The rearrangement links TRBV18 to TRBJ1-5; D unclear. There are 13 residues in the CDR3. V lost 2 bases and J 4 bases, leaving 6 bases between the germline ends. CDR1 is KGHSH, CDR2 LQKENI, per germline. The CDR3 is CASSPGVNQPQHF. CDR3 nucleotides: TGTGCCAGCTCACCAGGGGTGAATCAGCCCCAGCATTTT.

The sample holds a few counts of this clonotype. The gene calls are TRBV19 and TRBJ2-2; 9 bases align to TRBD2. Trimming removed 4 bases from V and 3 bases from J; junction bases left unmatched: 9. There are 17 residues in the CDR3. In germline, CDR1 is LNHDA, CDR2 SQIVND (reference sequence). The CDR3: CASSTGGRALDTGELFF. DNA of the CDR3: TGTGCCAGTAGTACTGGCGGGAGGGCCCTCGACACCGGGGAGCTGTTTTTT.

The chain uses TRBV6-6 and TRBJ2-7, with TRBD2 as a possible D gene (7 bases). With 0 bases removed from V and 3 bases from J, the gap between germline ends came to 18 bases. This CDR3 region has 17 residues. Looked up from germline, CDR1 is MNHNY and CDR2 is SVGAGI (reference sequence). CDR3 in DNA: TGTGCCAGCAGTTACTCGATGTTGCGGGGGCTAGTCTACGAGCAGTACTTC. Protein: CASSYSMLRGLVYEQYF.

This clonotype has a handful of counts. V is TRBV28 and J is TRBJ2-1, with D tentatively TRBD2 (5 bases). The CDR3 length is 17 residues. Germline CDR1 is MDHEN and CDR2 is SYDVKM. V lost 4 bases to trimming and J lost 0 bases, with 16 bases between them. As DNA, the CDR3 is TGTGCCAGCAGTTCCCCCACACTAGTTGTCTCCTACAATGAGCAGTTCTTC. It translates to CASSSPTLVVSYNEQFF.

V and J are TRBV19 and TRBJ2-1; D might be TRBD2 (6 bases). The germline V and J ends were trimmed by 6 bases and 8 bases, with 11 bases remaining between them. CDR1 and CDR2 from the germline V gene are LNHDA and SQIVND (reference sequence). The CDR3 consists of 12 residues. This CDR3 is CASSGSGHEQFF. CDR3 in DNA: TGTGCCAGTAGCGGGAGCGGTCATGAGCAGTTCTTC.

In this sample, this clonotype turned up a few times. V gene TRBV18 combines with J gene TRBJ2-1; tentatively, D is TRBD1 or TRBD2 (5 bases each). This CDR3 contains 15 residues. CDR1 KGHSH and CDR2 LQKENI come from the germline V gene. The V end was cut by 3 bases, the J end by 5 bases, with 14 bases between. The CDR3: CASSPREGANNEQFF. CDR3 nucleotide sequence: TGTGCCAGCTCACCTCGGGAAGGGGCTAACAATGAGCAGTTCTTC.

V gene TRBV6-6 combines with J gene TRBJ2-7; 8 nucleotides agree with TRBD1. CDR3 size: 11 residues. Germline loops: CDR1 MNHNY, CDR2 SVGAGI (reference sequence). V shed 5 bases, J shed 7 bases, and the junction held 1 base outside the gene matches. The CDR3 sequence is CASSTGGEQYF. The CDR3 region has the DNA TGTGCCAGCAGTACAGGGGGGGAGCAGTACTTC.

In its sample, this clonotype was seen many times. V gene TRBV18 combines with J gene TRBJ1-1; 7 nucleotides line up with TRBD1. Trimming took 5 bases from V and 5 from J; bases not matched to a gene: 5. The CDR3 extends over 13 amino acids. Germline values: CDR1 KGHSH, CDR2 LQKENI. CDR3 sequence (DNA): TGTGCCAGCTCAACAGGGGATCGAACTGAAGCTTTCTTT. This gives the protein CASSTGDRTEAFF.

This clonotype was picked up a small number of times. The chain joins TRBV28 to TRBJ2-2; 10 bases map to TRBD1. Trimming at V came to 1 base and at J to 3 bases, leaving 5 bases not matched to a gene. Germline assignment: CDR1 MDHEN and CDR2 SYDVKM. The CDR3 spans 17 residues. The CDR3 DNA sequence: TGTGCCAGCAGTTTATTGGGACAGGGGCTTCACACCGGGGAGCTGTTTTTT. Translating it yields CASSLLGQGLHTGELFF. The full variable domain, its missing parts supplied by reference TRBV28 and TRBJ2-2, is DVKVTQSSRYLVKRTGEKVFLECVQDMDHENMFWYRQDPGLGLRLIYFSYDVKMKEKGDIPEGYSVSREKKERFSLILESASTNQTSMYLCASSLLGQGLHTGELFFGEGSRLTVL.

J is TRBJ1-4 and V is TRBV12-3 or TRBV12-4; no reliable D call. The CDR3 totals 13 residues. V lost 3 bases and J 5 bases, leaving 7 bases between the germline ends. CDR3 sequence (DNA): TGTGCCAGCAGTTTTGTTCTAAATGAAAAACTGTTTTTT. Protein product: CASSFVLNEKLFF.

This clonotype appeared a few times. The V and J genes are TRBV3-1 and TRBJ1-2, with 9 bases lining up with TRBD1. The germline V gene encodes CDR1 LGHDT and CDR2 YNNKEL (reference sequence). J gave up 7 bases and V 4 bases, and 7 bases lay outside the gene matches. The length of the CDR3 is 14 residues. The CDR3 region has the DNA TGTGCCAGCAGCCGAGAACAGGGGGCTGGTGGCTACACCTTC. This encodes CASSREQGAGGYTF.

In this sample, this clonotype turned up a few times. The chain joins TRBV11-2 to TRBJ2-3; the D gene is possibly TRBD2 (6 bases). The V end was cut by 5 bases, the J end by 2 bases, with 20 bases between. Germline V gives CDR1 SGHAT, CDR2 FQNNGV. The length of the CDR3 is 17 residues. The CDR3 is CASSAVLWGVYTDTQYF. The CDR3 nucleotides read TGTGCCAGCAGCGCCGTGCTATGGGGGGTTTACACAGATACGCAGTATTTT. The variable domain in full, with the rest retrieved from reference TRBV11-2 and TRBJ2-3, is EAGVAQSPRYKIIEKRQSVAFWCNPISGHATLYWYQQILGQGPKLLIQFQNNGVVDDSQLPKDRFSAERLKGVDSTLKIQPAKLEDSAVYLCASSAVLWGVYTDTQYFGPGTRLTVL.

This clonotype came up a few times. The rearrangement uses TRBV20-1 and TRBJ2-4, with D possibly TRBD2 on 6 matching bases. V gave up 4 bases and J gave up 1 base, with 14 bases separating them. The CDR3 extends over 15 amino acids. CDR1 DFQATT and CDR2 SNEGSKA come from the germline V gene (reference sequence). The CDR3 protein is CSAITPSGAKNIQYF. Written as DNA, the CDR3 is TGCAGTGCTATTACACCGAGCGGGGCCAAAAACATTCAGTACTTC.

There are a few counts of this clonotype. This sequence joins TRBV29-1 and TRBJ2-5, with a possible D match to TRBD2 (6 bases). Trimming removed 4 bases at V and 5 bases at J, with 17 bases between. CDR3 length: 14 residues. The germline V gene encodes CDR1 SQVTM and CDR2 ANQGSEA. CDR3 residues: CSVASGGGGETQYF. The CDR3 DNA is TGCAGCGTTGCCTCTGGGGGAGGCGGGGAGACCCAGTACTTC. Combining the CDR3 with reference TRBV29-1 and TRBJ2-5 gives the whole variable domain SAVISQKPSRDICQRGTSLTIQCQVDSQVTMMFWYRQQPGQSLTLIATANQGSEATYESGFVIDKFPISRPNLTFSTLTVSNMSPEDSSIYLCSVASGGGGETQYFGPGTRLLVL.

This rearrangement joins TRBV28 to TRBJ2-7; the D call may be TRBD1 or TRBD2 (6 bases each). The CDR3 covers 17 residues. In germline, CDR1 is MDHEN, CDR2 SYDVKM. V lost 6 bases to trimming and J lost 2 bases, with 23 bases between them. CDR3 protein: CASSPRRRGKEAYEQYF. The CDR3 DNA is TGTGCCAGCAGCCCTAGGAGGAGGGGGAAGGAAGCCTACGAGCAGTACTTC.

The chain couples TRBV29-1 to TRBJ2-2; D not resolved. Germline loops: CDR1 SQVTM, CDR2 ANQGSEA. Trimming took off 5 bases at V and 4 bases at J, with 14 bases between the two ends. This CDR3 is built from 14 residues. The CDR3 reads CSVSDLGATGELFF. As DNA, the CDR3 is TGCAGCGTTTCTGACCTGGGCGCCACCGGGGAGCTGTTTTTT.

The chain combines TRBV5-6 with TRBJ2-6; the D is unclear. This CDR3 has 14 residues. V lost 3 bases, J lost 2 bases, and 6 bases lay in between. Germline CDR1 reads SGHDT; CDR2 reads YYEEEE. The CDR3 is CASSWAAGANVLTF. CDR3 in DNA: TGTGCCAGCAGCTGGGCAGCTGGGGCCAACGTCCTGACTTTC.

This clonotype was counted at least ten times. The CDR3 reads CASSLAVGGVGNSPLHF. The CDR3 DNA reads as TGTGCCAGCAGCTTAGCGGTCGGAGGGGTTGGGAATTCACCCCTCCACTTT. The gene calls are TRBV7-2 and TRBJ1-6, with a weak D call TRBD1 (5 bases). This CDR3 contains 17 residues. Germline CDR1 and CDR2: SGHTA and FQGNSA. V shed 0 bases and J shed 7 bases, with 16 bases lying between them.

This clonotype was seen repeatedly, ten times or more. The chain has TRBV19 and TRBJ2-1; D might be TRBD1 or TRBD2, each matching 6 bases. V shed 6 bases and J shed 5 bases, with 20 bases lying between them. The germline gives CDR1 LNHDA, CDR2 SQIVND (reference sequence). This CDR3 has 16 residues. CDR3 DNA sequence: TGTGCCAGTAGCCCCGGCCGTCCGGGGGCAAACAATGAGCAGTTCTTC. It codes for CASSPGRPGANNEQFF.

This clonotype appeared many times. CDR3 in amino acids: CASSSPESGGDYGYTF. DNA of the CDR3: TGTGCCAGCAGCTCCCCGGAAAGCGGGGGCGACTATGGCTACACCTTC. The chain couples TRBV7-9 to TRBJ1-2, with a weak D call TRBD1 (6 bases). Trimming took off 4 bases at V and 3 bases at J, with 18 bases between the two ends. This CDR3 has 16 residues. Germline CDR1 and CDR2: SEHNR and FQNEAQ (reference sequence).

This clonotype occurred a few times. V is TRBV29-1 and J is TRBJ1-4; 9 nucleotides agree with TRBD1. The CDR3 runs 14 residues. Per germline, CDR1 SQVTM and CDR2 ANQGSEA. Trimming removed 4 bases from V and 6 bases from J; junction bases left unmatched: 6. CDR3 residues: CSVVAGQGYEKLFF. The DNA for the CDR3 is TGCAGCGTTGTAGCGGGACAGGGATATGAAAAACTGTTTTTT.

The chain carries TRBV10-3 and TRBJ1-1; D remains ambiguous. CDR1 and CDR2 from the germline V gene are ENHRY and SYGVKD. With 11 bases removed from V and 2 bases from J, the gap between germline ends came to 15 bases. CDR3 length equals 13 residues. CDR3 loop: CASRALGNTEAFF. The CDR3 DNA is TGTGCCTCCCGCGCCTTGGGAAACACTGAAGCTTTCTTT.